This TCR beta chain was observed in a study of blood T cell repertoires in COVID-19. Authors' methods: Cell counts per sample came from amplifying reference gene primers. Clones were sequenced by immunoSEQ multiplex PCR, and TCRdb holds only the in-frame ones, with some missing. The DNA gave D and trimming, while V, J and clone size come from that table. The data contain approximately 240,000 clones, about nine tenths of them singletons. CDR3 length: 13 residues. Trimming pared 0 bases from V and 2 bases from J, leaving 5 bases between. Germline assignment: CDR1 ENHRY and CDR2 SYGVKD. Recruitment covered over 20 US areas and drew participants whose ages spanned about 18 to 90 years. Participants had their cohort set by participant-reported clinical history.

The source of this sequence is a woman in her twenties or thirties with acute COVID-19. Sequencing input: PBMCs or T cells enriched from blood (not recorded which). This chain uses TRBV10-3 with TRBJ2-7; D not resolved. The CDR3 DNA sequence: TGTGCCATCAGTGAGTCCAGAACCTACGAGCAGTACTTC. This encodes CAISESRTYEQYF.